This T cell receptor (beta chain) was documented in a study of cytomegalovirus exposure and HLA in healthy donors (dated by TCRdb to the late 2010s). As for the study more broadly: In an earlier analysis of under 750 of the donors, about 270 Gb of sequence data and 117 million unique TCR beta sequences from 180 million or so T cells were reported. About 300 gigabases of sequencing data and around 87 million unique TCR sequences were included in an early release covering roughly 700 HLA-typed donors. Of the 300 to 500 genotyped donors, less than 85% were placed in the genetic ancestry cluster associated with self-reported Caucasian donors. The aim of the study was to test whether cataloging public T cell receptors could identify signatures of past pathogen exposure. The study used immunosequencing to profile the T cell repertoires of under 700 subjects and linked those repertoires to cytomegalovirus serostatus. Along with the roughly 710-subject first cohort, a separate validation cohort of over 90 different subjects was used. To predict cytomegalovirus infection status, the study brought together high-throughput TCR immunosequencing, statistical association of individual TCRs with disease status, and machine learning. In a later analysis, previously published TCR beta repertoires from 550 to 750 donors were re-analyzed and high-resolution HLA genotyping was added so that TCR occurrence patterns could be studied. Rather than using new phenotypic data, the later analysis identified candidate immune exposures from TCR beta sequences and from how often those sequences occurred across donors. In an earlier analysis of 500 to 650 of the donors, high-throughput TCR beta sequencing was used to judge whether each TCR beta V gene segment behaved as functional or pseudogenic. Donor age, sex, ethnicity and CMV serostatus were compiled alongside the repertoire data. A later genetic analysis used genome-wide SNP genotypes for about 60% of the 666 donors, treating that subset as a discovery cohort. All discovery cohort repertoires had been generated using a single sequencing platform. HLA typing included class I and class II loci at four-digit resolution. The number of typed donors differed by locus: roughly 629-640 for A, B, C, DRB1 and DQB1; approximately 520 for DQA1; around 610 for DPA1; and roughly 490 for DPB1. Roughly 5 DR-DQ haplotypes were treated as single units for association and clustering because of strong linkage in the cohort. On average, roughly 250,000 unique TCR beta nucleotide sequences were sequenced per donor among 350 to 400 genotyped donors of the cohort, with about 17% of those sequences being non-productive.

As regards this clone: Its antigen is not yet known. Qualities for individual bases were not recorded, and no much larger clone is one base off.

In total, 630 or so healthy bone marrow donors made up the cohort. Cohort members were all nominally healthy when sampled, although unrecorded immune exposures were likely present. The donor was CMV seropositive and belonged to the group of more than 250 seropositive cohort members. Every donor gave a peripheral blood sample, and the peripheral blood mononuclear cells from that sample were used for TCR beta sequencing. Genomic DNA was extracted from the blood cell samples with the Qiagen DNeasy Blood Extraction Kit. Library generation was performed with the immunoSEQ multiplex PCR assay. For the multiplex PCR, a mixture combining 60 forward primers for TCR Vbeta segments and 13 reverse primers for TCR Jbeta segments was used. The CDR3 region of rearranged TCR beta genes was amplified from genomic DNA by a multiplex PCR assay. The amplified TCR beta libraries were sequenced on the Illumina HiSeq System as 87-base-pair reads. The original pipeline was this. Across the 640 or so repertoires, a later analysis counted some 81 million unique TCR beta chains, some 11 million of which were shared by at least two donors. A nearest-neighbor algorithm error-corrected the raw reads and collapsed the reads into unique sequences, merging closely related sequences to remove PCR and sequencing errors. To assign V, D and J gene segments, CDR3 sequences were aligned to IMGT reference sequences. Each retained sequence needed at least a six-nucleotide match to both a V gene segment and a J gene segment. A rearrangement was called productive if the CDR3 had no stop codons and remained in frame with V and J, and every other rearrangement was called non-productive. CDR3 was defined according to IMGT convention as the region running from the second conserved V-encoded cysteine to the conserved J-encoded phenylalanine. In an earlier analysis of around 540 of the donors, sequences lacking an unambiguous match to a single V gene segment were excluded. In an earlier analysis of approximately 610 of the donors, V segments were called functional above 56.7% productive rearrangements and were called segregating when the between-donor standard deviation exceeded 5%. To diagnose cytomegalovirus status from the catalog of TCR beta chain sequences, a statistical classification framework was built. A later analysis assigned V and J genes by comparing TCR nucleotide sequences with IMGT/GENE-DB human TR gene sequences. The TCRdist pipeline was used in a later analysis to assign CDR3 sequences and most-parsimonious VDJ recombination scenarios. In a later analysis, each TCR beta chain was defined by its CDR3 amino acid sequence together with its V-gene family, and reads without a unique V-gene family were excluded. To address suspected cross-contamination and a sequencing artifact, a later analysis removed approximately 590 highly shared, low-generation-probability nucleotide sequences. In a later analysis, a clonal expansion index was calculated for each public chain from normalized within-repertoire ranks of inferred template counts. A later analysis computed generation probabilities with a VDJ recombination model fitted to out-of-frame rearrangements, and checked the results against IGoR. A later analysis scored TCR-TCR, TCR-HLA and TCR-CMV co-occurrence with hypergeometric tests, applying a repertoire-size bias correction to TCR pairs. False discovery rates were estimated in a later analysis by permuting HLA or CMV assignments 20 times. In a later analysis, co-occurring TCRs were grouped with DBSCAN, and TCRdist sequence similarity was added when clustering was performed within HLA-allele-positive subsets. Co-occurrence clustering excluded repertoires with fewer than 30,000 or more than 120,000 public chains, plus five with anomalous nucleotide sharing. TCRdb limited this immuneACCESS table to in-frame rearrangements with V and J called. A share of clones is missing; checked studies link under half to unresolved V genes, and the rest is unexplained. V and J calls and clone size come straight from that table; D and trimming were deduced from the DNA. The sample yields 150,000 to 200,000 clones; 65% to 85% were counted once. Around 6% of the sample comes from the top ten.

The paper as a whole reports these results and caveats: In a later analysis, most CMV-associated TCR beta chains were found to appear HLA-restricted, with HLA associations seemingly driven largely by CMV exposure. A further reported finding was that TCR beta sequences accurately predicted the HLA-A and HLA-B alleles for most subjects in the first cohort. In a later analysis, HLA-associated TCR beta chains showed more clonal expansion and lower generation probabilities than non-associated chains that were equally common. The authors suggested that the approach could potentially be extended to other disease states and immunological phenotypes. An earlier analysis of some 590 of the donors showed that most TCR beta V segments appeared in productive rearrangements either about 87% or about 30% of the time, which broadly matched IMGT annotations. The classifier was reported to diagnose cytomegalovirus status with high specificity and sensitivity in both the original and validation cohorts. A group of highly shared sequence variants was considered likely to be a technical artifact of the sequencing pipeline. Some IMGT-functional V segments, including TRBV6-2 and TRBV6-3, could not be told apart with the 87-base-pair reads, so those segments were excluded. The cohort was sequenced for TCR beta chains only, and without alpha or paired-chain data the features that could be detected were limited. Immune exposure information for the cohort was limited to CMV serostatus. Roughly uniform sequencing depth across donors was assumed in presence/absence analyses, although this assumption may not hold. In a later analysis, TCR association rates were found to vary across HLA loci, with the most associated TCRs seen for DRB1 alleles and the fewest for HLA-C alleles. Linkage disequilibrium might explain the correlated functional status among segregating V segments, but an unknown experimental factor could not be ruled out. An association between a missense DCLRE1C variant and V-gene and J-gene trimming of TCR beta chains was found in a later genetic analysis and replicated in an independent cohort. In vitro tests confirmed that a few of the cytomegalovirus-associated TCR beta chains recognize cytomegalovirus antigens. HLA typing was unavailable for some donors at each locus, so association tests used only the typed subset. In a later genetic analysis, fewer N-insertions in productive TCRs were reported among donors in an Asian-associated ancestry cluster than the 666-donor mean. In the study, some 160 TCR beta chains were listed as associated with cytomegalovirus. Roughly 17 rarely observed V segments, including chromosome 9 orphons, were excluded from the earlier analysis of about 600 of the donors because counts were too low. When HLA alleles, especially DR and DQ, strongly co-occurred, attributing TCR associations to individual alleles was difficult. Specific HLA alleles were associated with 15,000 to 20,000 TCR beta sequences at a false discovery rate of 0.05 in a later analysis. Several of the top co-occurrence clusters appeared to be linked to parvovirus B19, influenza, CMV and Epstein-Barr virus, according to a later analysis. Most TCR sequences were observed very rarely across donors, whereas some public TCRs were present in many individuals.

As encoded in the germline V gene, CDR1 is MNHNS while CDR2 is SASEGT. The CDR3 sequence holds 15 residues, the cysteine and phenylalanine included. The only DNA kept is the CDR3, 45 bases in frame from the first base. The junction shows trimming of 4 bases on V and 6 bases on J, plus 17 bases between the germline ends. The TCR was taken from a woman in her 30s in good health and CMV-seropositive. Recombination linked TRBV6-1 to TRBJ2-3; TRBD2 might be the D gene, on 7 matching bases. Sequences were obtained from PBMCs. CDR3 region: CASSGGGQGRDTQYF. The DNA sequence follows: TGTGCCAGCAGTGGGGGGGGGCAAGGGAGGGATACGCAGTATTTT.